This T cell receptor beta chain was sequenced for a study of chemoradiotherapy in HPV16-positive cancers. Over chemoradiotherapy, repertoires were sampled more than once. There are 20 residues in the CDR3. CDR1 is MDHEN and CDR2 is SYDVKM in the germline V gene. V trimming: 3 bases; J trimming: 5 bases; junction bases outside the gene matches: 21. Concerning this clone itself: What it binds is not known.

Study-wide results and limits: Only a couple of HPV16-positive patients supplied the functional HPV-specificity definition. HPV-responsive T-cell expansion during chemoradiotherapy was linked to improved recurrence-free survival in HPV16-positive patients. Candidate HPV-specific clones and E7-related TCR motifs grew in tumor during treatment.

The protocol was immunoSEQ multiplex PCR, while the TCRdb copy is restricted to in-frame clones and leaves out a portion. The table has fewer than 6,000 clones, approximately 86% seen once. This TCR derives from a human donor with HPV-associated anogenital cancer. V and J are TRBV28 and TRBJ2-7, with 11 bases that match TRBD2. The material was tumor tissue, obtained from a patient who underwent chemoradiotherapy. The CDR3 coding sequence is TGTGCCAGCAGTTTCGTTGGGGGGCTAGCGGGAGGCTCGGAGCGGGACGAGCAGTACTTC. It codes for CASSFVGGLAGGSERDEQYF.